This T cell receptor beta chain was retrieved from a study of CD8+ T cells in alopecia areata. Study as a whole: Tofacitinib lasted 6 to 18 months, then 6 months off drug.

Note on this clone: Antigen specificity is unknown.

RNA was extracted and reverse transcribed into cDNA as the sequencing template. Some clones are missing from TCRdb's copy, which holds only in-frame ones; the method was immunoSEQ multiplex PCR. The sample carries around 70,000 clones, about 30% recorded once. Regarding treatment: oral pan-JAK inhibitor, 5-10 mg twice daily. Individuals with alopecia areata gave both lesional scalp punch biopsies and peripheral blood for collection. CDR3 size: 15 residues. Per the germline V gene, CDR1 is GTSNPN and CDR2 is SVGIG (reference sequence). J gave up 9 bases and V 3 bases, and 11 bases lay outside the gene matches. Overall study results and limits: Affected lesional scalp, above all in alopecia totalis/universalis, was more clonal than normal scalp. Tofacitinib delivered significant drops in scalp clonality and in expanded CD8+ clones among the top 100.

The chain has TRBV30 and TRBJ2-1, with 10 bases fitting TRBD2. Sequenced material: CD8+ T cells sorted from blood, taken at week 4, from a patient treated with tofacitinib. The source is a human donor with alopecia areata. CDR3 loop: CAWSHYLAGVSEQFF. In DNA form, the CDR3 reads TGTGCCTGGAGCCATTATCTAGCGGGAGTCAGTGAGCAGTTCTTC. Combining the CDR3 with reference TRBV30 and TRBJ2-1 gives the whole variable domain SQTIHQWPATLVQPVGSPLSLECTVEGTSNPNLYWYRQAAGRGLQLLFYSVGIGQISSEVPQNLSASRPQDRQFILSSKKLLLSDSGFYLCAWSHYLAGVSEQFFGPGTRLTVL.